This T cell receptor beta chain was captured in a study of blood T cells in healthy people across ages. A second PCR, run for about 7 to 11 cycles, used a sample-barcoded 5' primer plus a J-beta primer mix. Individual samples furnished no less than 2.5 million CDR3-containing paired-end reads apiece. TCRdb re-called the 5' RACE reads through MiXCR, storing one row per CDR3 protein. The profile covers approximately 800,000 distinct CDR3 sequences, with less than 80% appearing a single time and around a quarter taken by the ten largest. V lost 3 bases to trimming and J lost 12 bases, with 9 bases between them. The CDR3 spans 12 residues. The study drew donors from healthy Caucasian individuals in Russia aged about 6 to 95.

This TCR was recovered from a man in his thirties or forties in good health. The chain recombines TRBV12-3 or TRBV12-4 with TRBJ1-6; no reliable D call. Sequencing was done on a sample of blood. CDR3: CASSFPGVPLHF. The CDR3 DNA is TGTGCCAGCAGTTTTCCAGGCGTACCCCTCCACTTT.